The 21 T cell receptor beta chains listed next were all sequenced from one sample in a study of blood T cell repertoires in COVID-19. Only in-frame clones appear in the TCRdb table, and some are missing; sequencing was by immunoSEQ multiplex PCR. The table lists 130,000 to 150,000 clones, under 85% of them singletons. The specimen sequenced was peripheral blood. The origin of the receptors is a human donor in a cohort sampled during active COVID-19.

The V gene is TRBV28, the J gene TRBJ2-7; TRBD2 aligns across 8 bases. Germline CDR1 and CDR2: MDHEN and SYDVKM. The CDR3 covers 13 residues. J was trimmed by 6 bases and V by 7 bases; bases with no gene match: 8. The CDR3 DNA sequence: TGTGCCAGCATCCCCGCTGGGACTAGCGAGCAGTACTTC. The encoded protein is CASIPAGTSEQYF. The whole variable domain, filled in from reference TRBV28 and TRBJ2-7, reads DVKVTQSSRYLVKRTGEKVFLECVQDMDHENMFWYRQDPGLGLRLIYFSYDVKMKEKGDIPEGYSVSREKKERFSLILESASTNQTSMYLCASIPAGTSEQYFGPGTRLTVT.

V usage is TRBV6-5 and J usage is TRBJ1-2; TRBD1 matches at 7 bases. This CDR3 is 15 amino acids long. V dropped 0 bases and J dropped 4; count of bases not matched to a gene: 5. Germline V gene sequence: CDR1 MNHEY, CDR2 SVGAGI. In DNA form, the CDR3 reads TGTGCCAGCAGTTACTCCCTAACAGGGGTCTATGGCTACACCTTC. The encoded protein is CASSYSLTGVYGYTF.

This clone has only one observation. The V gene is TRBV29-1, the J gene TRBJ1-3; 7 nucleotides align to TRBD1. Germline V CDR1 and CDR2: SQVTM, ANQGSEA. CDR3 length equals 13 residues. V was pared by 5 bases and J by 3 bases, with 4 bases of the junction left unmatched. CDR3 sequence reads: CSVPRGFGNTIYF. CDR3 bases: TGCAGCGTTCCCAGGGGGTTTGGAAACACCATATATTTT.

A single count supports this clone. The sample contains more than one DNA sequence encoding this CDR3. CDR3 sequence (DNA): TGTGCCAGCAGCGTTAGCGGGGGGAGCACAGATACGCAGTATTTT. This translates into CASSVSGGSTDTQYF. The chain recombines TRBV9 with TRBJ2-3, with 10 bases aligning to TRBD2. The CDR3 consists of 15 residues. Germline V gives CDR1 SGDLS, CDR2 YYNGEE. Trimming took 2 bases from V and 0 from J; bases not matched to a gene: 0.

This clone was picked up a small number of times. The J gene is TRBJ2-7, the V gene TRBV5-1; TRBD1 aligns across 9 bases. The CDR3 is 15 amino acids. From germline, CDR1 is SGHRS and CDR2 YFSETQ. V shed 1 base, J shed 6 bases, and the junction held 8 bases outside the gene matches. CDR3 sequence: CASSLSGTGNREQYF. CDR3 in DNA: TGCGCCAGCAGCTTGTCCGGGACAGGGAATCGCGAGCAGTACTTC.

This chain connects TRBV4-1 to TRBJ2-7, with a weak D call TRBD1 (5 bases). The V gene's germline CDR1 is MGHRA and CDR2 YSYEKL. Deletions cut 2 bases from V and 2 bases from J, with 10 bases between. The CDR3 runs 14 residues. The CDR3 DNA follows: TGCGCCAGCAGCCAAAAGACAGAGACCTACGAGCAGTACTTC. Protein: CASSQKTETYEQYF.

J is TRBJ2-3 and V is TRBV5-1; TRBD2 aligns across 10 bases. The J segment lost 5 bases and the V segment lost 6 bases, leaving 9 bases of the junction unmatched. The CDR3 loop spans 15 amino acids. CDR1 is SGHRS, CDR2 YFSETQ, per germline. CDR3: CASTRAGGHGDTQYF. CDR3 bases: TGCGCCAGCACCAGAGCGGGGGGGCATGGAGATACGCAGTATTTT.

This clone has just a few counts. The chain carries TRBV30 and TRBJ2-5; D may be TRBD2 (6 bases). Germline CDR1 GTSNPN, CDR2 SVGIG (reference sequence). With 2 bases removed from V and 4 bases from J, the gap between germline ends came to 17 bases. CDR3 size: 15 residues. The chain's CDR3 is CAWSSEAGGVETQYF. DNA for the CDR3: TGTGCCTGGAGTTCAGAGGCAGGCGGGGTAGAGACCCAGTACTTC.

The genes are TRBV11-3 and TRBJ2-2; the D is unclear. CDR1 is SGHNT and CDR2 is YENEEA in the germline V gene. V was clipped by 5 bases and J by 6 bases, with 13 bases between them. The CDR3 totals 14 residues. CDR3 DNA sequence: TGTGCCAGCAGCCCGAGCGCCGTAGCCGGGGAGCTGTTTTTT. Protein: CASSPSAVAGELFF.

CDR3 protein: CASSSIFGGDRGGGYTF. DNA of the CDR3: TGTGCCAGCAGTTCGATTTTTGGAGGGGACAGGGGCGGTGGCTACACCTTC. The chain has TRBV28 and TRBJ1-2; 10 bases match TRBD1. Germline-derived CDR1 and CDR2 are MDHEN and SYDVKM. This CDR3 is 17 amino acids long. V was pared by 4 bases and J by 7 bases, with 15 bases of the junction left unmatched.

This chain connects TRBV7-8 to TRBJ2-1; possible D gene TRBD2, 5 bases. The V gene's germline CDR1 is SGHVS and CDR2 FQNEAQ. V was cut by 1 base and J by 0 bases, with 7 bases left in between. The CDR3 runs 15 residues. CDR3 protein: CASSLVGSSYNEQFF. CDR3 nucleotide sequence: TGTGCCAGCAGCTTAGTAGGGAGCTCCTACAATGAGCAGTTCTTC.

This clone was counted a single time. In DNA form, the CDR3 reads TGTGCCAGCAGCCCTACAGGGGGCTTCACAGATACGCAGTATTTT. It encodes CASSPTGGFTDTQYF. The rearrangement links TRBV11-2 to TRBJ2-3; the match to TRBD1 covers 9 bases. This CDR3 region has 15 residues. Per the germline V gene, CDR1 is SGHAT and CDR2 is FQNNGV. Trimming removed 5 bases from V and 2 bases from J; junction bases left unmatched: 5.

This clone was seen once. V gene TRBV5-4 combines with J gene TRBJ1-5, with D unclear. The germline V gene has CDR1 SGHNT and CDR2 YYREEE (reference sequence). CDR3 size: 15 residues. Trimming removed 0 bases at V and 2 bases at J, with 9 bases between. The CDR3 spells CASSLAGDGNQPQHF. The CDR3 DNA follows: TGTGCCAGCAGCTTGGCCGGGGATGGCAATCAGCCCCAGCATTTT. The full variable domain, in which reference TRBV5-4 and TRBJ1-5 provide the parts outside the CDR3, is ETGVTQSPTHLIKTRGQQVTLRCSSQSGHNTVSWYQQALGQGPQFIFQYYREEENGRGNFPPRFSGLQFPNYSSELNVNALELDDSALYLCASSLAGDGNQPQHFGDGTRLSIL.

The chain links TRBV18 to TRBJ1-1; D is unclear. The CDR3 totals 15 residues. CDR1 is KGHSH and CDR2 is LQKENI in the germline V gene. Trimming removed 4 bases from V and 1 base from J, with 13 bases in between. CDR3 protein: CASSLGGSQNTEAFF. The CDR3 DNA reads as TGTGCCAGCTCACTCGGCGGGTCCCAGAACACTGAAGCTTTCTTT. The complete variable domain, with remaining parts taken from reference TRBV18 and TRBJ1-1, reads NAGVMQNPRHLVRRRGQEARLRCSPMKGHSHVYWYRQLPEEGLKFMVYLQKENIIDESGMPKERFSAEFPKEGPSILRIQQVVRGDSAAYFCASSLGGSQNTEAFFGQGTRLTVV.

The chain employs TRBV11-2 and TRBJ2-5; D call uncertain. V was pared by 0 bases and J by 5 bases, with 10 bases between. Germline CDR1 SGHAT, CDR2 FQNNGV. The CDR3 is made up of 14 amino acids. This chain's CDR3 is CASSLDRVGETQYF. The CDR3 DNA follows: TGTGCCAGCAGCTTAGATCGGGTTGGGGAGACCCAGTACTTC.

V gene TRBV14 combines with J gene TRBJ2-7, with D perhaps TRBD2 (5 bases). Per the germline V gene, CDR1 is SGHDN and CDR2 is FVKESK. This CDR3 comprises 17 residues. V was cut by 6 bases and J by 7 bases, with 28 bases left in between. This CDR3 is CASRRVNQTSEGREQYF. CDR3 DNA sequence: TGTGCCAGCAGGAGGGTCAATCAGACATCCGAGGGAAGGGAGCAGTACTTC.

In its sample, this clone was seen a few times. The chain couples TRBV19 to TRBJ1-5; D uncertain. This CDR3 is built from 15 residues. Germline assignment: CDR1 LNHDA and CDR2 SQIVND (reference sequence). Trimming pared 7 bases from V and 2 bases from J, leaving 15 bases between. CDR3 in amino acids: CASNSGWVRNQPQHF. For the CDR3, the DNA is TGTGCCAGTAATTCGGGTTGGGTACGCAATCAGCCCCAGCATTTT. The entire variable domain, with the rest obtained from reference TRBV19 and TRBJ1-5, is as follows: DGGITQSPKYLFRKEGQNVTLSCEQNLNHDAMYWYRQDPGQGLRLIYYSQIVNDFQKGDIAEGYSVSREKKESFPLTVTSAQKNPTAFYLCASNSGWVRNQPQHFGDGTRLSIL.

The table lists this clone with a few counts. V gene TRBV5-1 combines with J gene TRBJ2-5; D unresolved. Per germline, CDR1 SGHRS and CDR2 YFSETQ. Trimming took 0 bases from V and 2 from J, leaving 8 bases between them. The CDR3 runs to 14 residues. Here the CDR3 DNA reads TGCGCCAGCAGCTTGGGGGCAGGTCAAGAGACCCAGTACTTC. It yields the protein CASSLGAGQETQYF. The complete variable domain, with remaining parts taken from reference TRBV5-1 and TRBJ2-5, reads KAGVTQTPRYLIKTRGQQVTLSCSPISGHRSVSWYQQTPGQGLQFLFEYFSETQRNKGNFPGRFSGRQFSNSRSEMNVSTLELGDSALYLCASSLGAGQETQYFGPGTRLLVL.

This chain uses TRBV19 with TRBJ1-2; 7 bases are a match to TRBD1. Germline V CDR1 and CDR2: LNHDA, SQIVND (reference sequence). There are 15 residues in the CDR3. V was pared by 3 bases and J by 3 bases, with 7 bases of the junction left unmatched. The CDR3 DNA reads as TGTGCCAGTAGTATTCGGGCCGGGACAGACTATGGCTACACCTTC. As protein: CASSIRAGTDYGYTF.

The chain combines TRBV27 with TRBJ2-3; the match to TRBD2 covers 10 bases. This CDR3 is built from 19 residues. In germline, CDR1 is MNHEY, CDR2 SMNVEV (reference sequence). V trimming: 2 bases; J trimming: 0 bases; junction bases outside the gene matches: 11. The CDR3 protein is CASSLLAGAEPLSTDTQYF. The CDR3 DNA reads TGTGCCAGCAGTTTACTAGCGGGGGCCGAACCCCTGAGCACAGATACGCAGTATTTT.

CDR3 bases: TGTGCCAGCAGTGCAGGAAGGACAGCTGGGGCCAACGTCCTGACTTTC. Its protein is CASSAGRTAGANVLTF. The rearrangement uses TRBV6-1 and TRBJ2-6; D possibly corresponds to TRBD1 (6 bases). This CDR3 region has 16 residues. V lost 4 bases and J 2 bases, leaving 12 bases between the germline ends. Germline V gene sequence: CDR1 MNHNS, CDR2 SASEGT.